The clone carrying this T cell receptor (beta chain) was seen a single time. Germline V gene data show CDR1 as SGHTA and CDR2 as FQGNSA. The V gene end was trimmed by 0 bases and the J gene end by 1 base; junction bases not matched to a gene: 7. CDR3 size: 18 residues. The data are from a study of response to subunit inactivated influenza vaccine. Using its own MiXCR run on the RT-PCR reads, TCRdb lists one record per CDR3 protein. Of roughly 540,000 distinct CDR3 sequences in the sample, 20% to 25% were seen once. The sample was also linked to a second study, of T cells expressing NK-cell markers. That paper notes: UMIs were included in TCR beta cDNA generated by 5'RACE template switching.

The receptor was derived from a man aged 50 to 59 who received an inactivated influenza vaccine. The chain joins TRBV7-2 to TRBJ2-5; 11 positions agree with TRBD2. Here the sequenced sample was CD4+ T cells sorted from PBMCs, taken about 13 days after vaccination. The CDR3 region has the DNA TGTGCCAGCAGCTTAGCTGTCCTAGCGGGGGGCGTCCAAGAGACCCAGTACTTC. Protein product: CASSLAVLAGGVQETQYF.